The sequence of this TCR beta chain was determined in a study of blood T cell repertoires in COVID-19. Study-level background: Sites in the United States, Italy and Spain provided acute and convalescent COVID-19 samples. Nucleic acid was either cDNA or gDNA, and it came from T cells, B-cell-depleted T cells, or PBMCs.

CDR3 length equals 15 residues. CDR1 is MNHEY, CDR2 SVGAGI, per germline. V trimming: 6 bases; J trimming: 3 bases; junction bases outside the gene matches: 6. Original data processing: How many nucleated cells were present was estimated from reference gene primer amplification. TCRdb's copy holds only in-frame clones and misses some; the assay was immunoSEQ multiplex PCR. V and J calls plus clone size are reproduced from that table; the DNA served to infer D and trimming. The sample consists of some 54,000 clones, about 91% of them appearing once. Specimen: peripheral blood. This TCR was sampled from a man between 60 and 75 years old with acute or convalescent COVID-19. The V gene is TRBV6-5, the J gene TRBJ1-5; TRBD1 matches 9 bases. The DNA of the CDR3 is TGTGCCAGCAGGCCGGACAGGGGAGACAATCAGCCCCAGCATTTT. Amino acids: CASRPDRGDNQPQHF.